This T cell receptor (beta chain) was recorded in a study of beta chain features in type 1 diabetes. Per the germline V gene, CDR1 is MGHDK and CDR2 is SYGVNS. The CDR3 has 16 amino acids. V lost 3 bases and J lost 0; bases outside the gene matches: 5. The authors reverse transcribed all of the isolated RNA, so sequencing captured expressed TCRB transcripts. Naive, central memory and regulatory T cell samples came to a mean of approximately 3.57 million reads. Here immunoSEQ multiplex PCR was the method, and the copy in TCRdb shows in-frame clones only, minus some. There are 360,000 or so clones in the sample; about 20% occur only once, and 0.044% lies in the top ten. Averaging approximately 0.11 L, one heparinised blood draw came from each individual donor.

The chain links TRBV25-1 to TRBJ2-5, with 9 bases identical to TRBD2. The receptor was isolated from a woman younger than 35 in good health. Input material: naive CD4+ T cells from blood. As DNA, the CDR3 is TGTGCCAGCAGTGATAAGCGGGGGGCCTACCAAGAGACCCAGTACTTC. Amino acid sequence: CASSDKRGAYQETQYF.